This entry lists 6 T cell receptor beta chains sequenced from one sample in a study of blood T cell repertoires in COVID-19. Profiled with immunoSEQ multiplex PCR; TCRdb holds only in-frame clones, not every one. The repertoire has roughly 150,000 clones, around four fifths of them found once; the top ten carry around 2.9%. The sample consisted of peripheral blood. Source of these receptors: a woman of 80 years or more with COVID-19, enrolled during active disease.

The genes are TRBV2 and TRBJ1-5, with D unclear. CDR1 is SNHLY, CDR2 FYNNEI, per germline. The ends were cut back, 7 bases at V and 0 bases at J, with 16 bases in the middle. The CDR3 is 16 amino acids. DNA for the CDR3: TGTGCCAGCAAAAGTGAAGCGGGATATAGCAATCAGCCCCAGCATTTT. It codes for CASKSEAGYSNQPQHF.

The CDR3 loop is CASSPRATGELFF. CDR3 nucleotide sequence: TGTGCCAGCAGCCCCCGCGCCACCGGGGAGCTGTTTTTT. This sequence joins TRBV28 and TRBJ2-2; D gene ambiguous. The CDR3 consists of 13 residues. V lost 6 bases and J lost 4, with 9 bases in between. Germline V gene lookup returns CDR1 MDHEN and CDR2 SYDVKM.

The chain links TRBV10-3 to TRBJ2-6; D call uncertain. V lost 4 bases and J lost 0, with 4 bases in between. Germline V gene sequence: CDR1 ENHRY, CDR2 SYGVKD. The length of the CDR3 is 14 residues. The CDR3 loop reads CAISGHSGANVLTF. CDR3 DNA: TGTGCCATCAGTGGACACTCTGGGGCCAACGTCCTGACTTTC.

This sequence joins TRBV2 and TRBJ2-3; the match to TRBD2 covers 10 bases. There are 18 residues in the CDR3. Trimming at V came to 5 bases and at J to 1 base, leaving 12 bases not matched to a gene. From germline, CDR1 is SNHLY and CDR2 FYNNEI. Here the CDR3 reads CASSKVPSGRGGTDTQYF. DNA for the CDR3: TGTGCCAGCAGTAAGGTTCCTAGCGGGAGAGGGGGCACAGATACGCAGTATTTT.

V usage is TRBV19 and J usage is TRBJ1-2, with TRBD1 identical over 7 bases. Germline V lookup: CDR1 LNHDA, CDR2 SQIVND (reference sequence). Trimming removed 4 bases from V and 4 bases from J; junction bases left unmatched: 6. This CDR3 has 14 amino acids. This chain's CDR3 is CASSTKGATYGYTF. CDR3 sequence (DNA): TGTGCCAGTAGTACCAAGGGGGCTACCTATGGCTACACCTTC.

This chain joins TRBV19 and TRBJ2-7; 7 nucleotides line up with TRBD2. V was pared by 8 bases and J by 0 bases, with 1 base of the junction left unmatched. The germline CDR1 and CDR2 sequences are LNHDA and SQIVND (reference sequence). The CDR3 is made up of 12 amino acids. The CDR3 nucleotides read TGTGCCAGTCTAGCGGTCTCCTACGAGCAGTACTTC. Translation gives CASLAVSYEQYF. Full variable domain (rest looked up from reference TRBV19 and TRBJ2-7): DGGITQSPKYLFRKEGQNVTLSCEQNLNHDAMYWYRQDPGQGLRLIYYSQIVNDFQKGDIAEGYSVSREKKESFPLTVTSAQKNPTAFYLCASLAVSYEQYFGPGTRLTVT.